A selection of T cell receptor beta chains follows, all from one sample in a study of shared clonotypes between healthy human individuals. Libraries were prepared by immunoSEQ multiplex PCR; TCRdb keeps only in-frame clonotypes and omits some of them. The sample carries over 300,000 clones, about nine tenths recorded once. The sample was memory CD8+ T cells sorted from blood. These receptors all stem from a young man in good health. The conserved cysteine and the conserved F or W are not part of the CDR3 here. Fields, in order: J gene, V gene, CDR3 protein.

TRBJ1-1 | TRBV11-2 | ASRPTGRVNTEAF
TRBJ2-7 | TRBV28 | ASSNDRVFAYEQY
TRBJ2-7 | TRBV5-5 | ASSFGSGAYEQY
TRBJ2-7 | TRBV4-1 | ASSQGGGQGAYEQY
TRBJ1-2 | TRBV30 | AWSEGSNYGYT
TRBJ1-2 | TRBV5-6 | ASNDRGHTYGYT
TRBJ1-5 | TRBV18 | ASSPEAGNQPQH
TRBJ1-5 | TRBV2 | ASSDGRNSNQPQH
TRBJ1-2 | TRBV13 | ASNRDREANYGYT
TRBJ2-7 | TRBV15 | ATSSPTGTALF
TRBJ2-7 | TRBV7-9 | VSAKADEQY
TRBJ1-5 | TRBV5-1 | ASSPQGRSNQPQH
TRBJ1-3 | TRBV7-9 | ATRYRGNTIY
TRBJ2-1 | TRBV4-3 | ASSLGRRRVNEQF
TRBJ2-3 | TRBV5-4 | ASSSSRDNTDTQY
TRBJ1-5 | TRBV5-8 | ASSLYVGGNQPQH
TRBJ2-1 | TRBV4-1 | ASSREGSSYNEQF
TRBJ2-7 | TRBV11-2 | ASSLDGGTGYEQY
TRBJ1-1 | TRBV2 | ASTLRQGFEAF
TRBJ2-7 | TRBV7-9 | ASSPSESSYEQY
TRBJ1-2 | TRBV11-3 | ASSLDGSGYT
TRBJ1-2 | TRBV6-5 | ASSYEGQGDGYT
TRBJ2-3 | TRBV5-1 | ASSSTSVPSTDTQY
TRBJ2-3 | TRBV7-2 | ASSHYSGVDTQY
TRBJ2-1 | TRBV7-9 | ASSFPGGSYNEQF
TRBJ1-2 | TRBV2 | ASSEGPNYGYT
TRBJ2-1 | TRBV5-1 | ASSLPSGLAGLFNEQF
TRBJ1-4 | TRBV15 | ATSSPWDGTNEKLF